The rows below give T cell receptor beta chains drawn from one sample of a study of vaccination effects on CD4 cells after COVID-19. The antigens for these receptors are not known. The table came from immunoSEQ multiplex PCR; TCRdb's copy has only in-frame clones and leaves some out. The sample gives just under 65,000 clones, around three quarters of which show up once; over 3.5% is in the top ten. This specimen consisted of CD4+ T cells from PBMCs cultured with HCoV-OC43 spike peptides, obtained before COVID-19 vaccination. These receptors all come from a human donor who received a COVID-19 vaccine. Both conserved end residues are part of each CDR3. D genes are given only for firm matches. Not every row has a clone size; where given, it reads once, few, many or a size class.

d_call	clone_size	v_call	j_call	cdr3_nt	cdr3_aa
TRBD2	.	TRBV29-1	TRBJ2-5	TGCAGCGGGGGGAGGTGGACCGGGGGGGACACTCCACAAGAGACCCAGTACTTC	CSGGRWTGGDTPQETQYF
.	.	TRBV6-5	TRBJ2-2	TGTGCCAGCAGTTACGACAACAGCCGAACCGGGGAGCTGTTTTTT	CASSYDNSRTGELFF
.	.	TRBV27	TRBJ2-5	TGTGCCAGCAGTTTATGGGGTAACCAAGAGACCCAGTACTTC	CASSLWGNQETQYF
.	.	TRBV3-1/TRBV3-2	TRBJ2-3	TGTGCCAGCAGCCAAGTTGCAGCTTCGGATACGCAGTATTTT	CASSQVAASDTQYF
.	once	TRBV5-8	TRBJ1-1	TGTGCCAGCAGCGACGGGACGGATCGTGAAGCTTTCTTT	CASSDGTDREAFF
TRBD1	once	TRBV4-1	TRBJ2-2	TGCGCCAGCAGCCAAGGGACAGGGGGCTCAACCGGGGAGCTGTTTTTT	CASSQGTGGSTGELFF
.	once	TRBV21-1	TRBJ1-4	TGTGCCAGCAGCAAAGGGAGGGGGGGCTCCCTCGCCGCGCGGCAAAAACTGTTTTTT	CASSKGRGGSLAARQKLFF
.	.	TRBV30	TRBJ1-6	TGTGCCTGGACCCCTCGGGGAGGGTTGAATTCACCCCTCCACTTT	CAWTPRGGLNSPLHF
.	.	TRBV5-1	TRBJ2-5	TGCGCCAGCAGCCTCGGGACCGCACAAGAGACCCAGTACTTC	CASSLGTAQETQYF
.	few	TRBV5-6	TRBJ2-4	TGTGCCAGCAGCGGGACCGGGGGAATACTAGCCAAAAACATTCAGTACTTC	CASSGTGGILAKNIQYF
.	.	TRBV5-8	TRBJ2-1	TGTGCCAGCAGCTTGGGGTTGGTACTAGCTGATGAGCAGTTCTTC	CASSLGLVLADEQFF
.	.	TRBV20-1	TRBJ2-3	TGCAGTGCTAGTTTGTGGGGTGCAGATACGCAGTATTTT	CSASLWGADTQYF
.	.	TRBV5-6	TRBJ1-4	TGTGCCAGCAGCCGGTGGACTGAAAAACTGTTTTTT	CASSRWTEKLFF
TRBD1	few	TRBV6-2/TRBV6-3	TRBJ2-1	TGTGCCAGCAGACCTCCGGGACAGAGACAAAACAATGAGCAGTTCTTC	CASRPPGQRQNNEQFF
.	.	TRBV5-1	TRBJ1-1	TGCGCCAGCAGCGTGGACGGAACGAACACTGAAGCTTTCTTT	CASSVDGTNTEAFF
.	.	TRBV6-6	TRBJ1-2	TGTGCCAGCAGTTATCCCAGGGAGAACTATGGCTACACCTTC	CASSYPRENYGYTF
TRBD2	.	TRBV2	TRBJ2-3	TGTGCCAGCACTAGGCGGGGGGCGGATACGCAGTATTTT	CASTRRGADTQYF
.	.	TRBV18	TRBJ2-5	TGTGCCAGCTCATCCTTAGCGCAAAGACAAGAGACCCAGTACTTC	CASSSLAQRQETQYF
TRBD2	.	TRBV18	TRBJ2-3	TGTGCCAGCTCACAAGGATTTAGCGGGGGCACAGATACGCAGTATTTT	CASSQGFSGGTDTQYF
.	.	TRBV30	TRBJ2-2	TGTGCCTGGAGTAAGGGACACGGTGGGGACACCGGGGAGCTGTTTTTT	CAWSKGHGGDTGELFF
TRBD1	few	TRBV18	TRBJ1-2	TGTGCCAGCTCGCTCGGACAGGGTGATGGCTACACCTTC	CASSLGQGDGYTF
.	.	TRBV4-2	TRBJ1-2	TGTGCCAGCAGCCATACTCTTGAACGGGGACCTTCTAATGGCTACACCTTC	CASSHTLERGPSNGYTF
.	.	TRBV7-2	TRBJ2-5	TGTGCCAGCGGAAATCCGGCTCTGCCAGACTTC	CASGNPALPDF
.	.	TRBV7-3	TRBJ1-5	TGTGCCAGCAGCGAATCGTGGGGTCAGCCCCAGCATTTT	CASSESWGQPQHF
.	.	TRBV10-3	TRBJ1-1	TGTGCCATCAGTGATTACTCCCGGAACACTGAAGCTTTCTTT	CAISDYSRNTEAFF
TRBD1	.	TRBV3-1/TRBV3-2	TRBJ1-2	TGTGCCAGCAGCCAGAACAGGGGGCCGTCCTATGGCTACACCTTC	CASSQNRGPSYGYTF
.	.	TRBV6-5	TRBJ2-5	TGTGCCAGCAATGGGGGGGGCGGTGATGCGGAGACCCAGTACTTC	CASNGGGGDAETQYF
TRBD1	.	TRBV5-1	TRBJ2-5	TGCGCCAGCAGCTTGGCGCCAAGACAGGGACCCCAAGAGACCCAGTACTTC	CASSLAPRQGPQETQYF
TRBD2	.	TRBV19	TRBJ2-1	TGTGCCAGTAGAGGTAGCGGGGGGGCAACAAGAGAGCAGTTCTTC	CASRGSGGATREQFF
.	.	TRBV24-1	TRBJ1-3	TGTGCCACCGCAGGGAAATTAAGGGATTCTGGAAACACCATATATTTT	CATAGKLRDSGNTIYF
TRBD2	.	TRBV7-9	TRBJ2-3	TGTGCCAGCAGCACACTAGCGGGGGGCACAGATACGCAGTATTTT	CASSTLAGGTDTQYF
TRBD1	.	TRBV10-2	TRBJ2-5	TGCGCCAGCAGTGATACCGGGACAGGGGAGACCCAGTACTTC	CASSDTGTGETQYF
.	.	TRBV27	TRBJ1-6	TGTGCCAGCAGTTTATCAAGGGGGGAGAATTCACCCCTCCACTTT	CASSLSRGENSPLHF
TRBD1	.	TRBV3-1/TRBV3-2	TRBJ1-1	TGTGCCAGCAGCCCGCGGATTACAGGGGGCACTGAAGCTTTCTTT	CASSPRITGGTEAFF
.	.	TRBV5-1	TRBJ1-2	TGCGCCAGCAGCTCACTAGTAGGGGCATATGGCTACACCTTC	CASSSLVGAYGYTF
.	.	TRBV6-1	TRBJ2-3	TGTGCCAGCAGTGGGGCCAACGCAGGGGCCGATCGCACAGATACGCAGTATTTT	CASSGANAGADRTDTQYF
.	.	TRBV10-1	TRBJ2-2	TGCGCCAGCAGTGAGTCGGTTGATGGGGCCGGGGAGCTGTTTTTT	CASSESVDGAGELFF
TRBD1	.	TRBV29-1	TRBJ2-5	TGCAGCGTTGCTACAGGGGAAGAGACCCAGTACTTC	CSVATGEETQYF
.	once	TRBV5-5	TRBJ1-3	TGTGCCAGCAGCTTGGAAGCAGAATCTGGAAACACCATATATTTT	CASSLEAESGNTIYF